Listed below are T cell receptor beta chains from one sample, sequenced in a study of shared clonotypes between healthy human individuals. The protocol was immunoSEQ multiplex PCR, while the TCRdb copy is restricted to in-frame clones and leaves out a portion. The sample has around 79,000 clones, under 65% seen once. Sequencing used memory CD8+ T cells sorted from blood. The receptors were gathered from a man aged 25 to 40 in good health. The CDR3 runs from the conserved cysteine through the conserved F or W. The D gene is left open where the match is weak. Clone size is stated in some rows and not others, as once, few, many or a class when expanded.

length: 12
D: TRBD2
size: -
V: TRBV29-1
J: TRBJ2-3
CDR3: CSVAMTSGRFHF
DNA: TGCAGCGTTGCGATGACTAGCGGGAGGTTTCATTTT

length: 15
D: -
size: -
V: TRBV18
J: TRBJ1-2
CDR3: CASSPSKSGLYGYTF
DNA: TGTGCCAGCTCACCATCGAAATCAGGGCTTTATGGCTACACCTTC

length: 15
D: -
size: -
V: TRBV11-2
J: TRBJ2-1
CDR3: CASSIDRTSYNEQFF
DNA: TGTGCCAGCAGCATCGACAGGACTTCCTACAATGAGCAGTTCTTC

length: 13
D: TRBD1
size: -
V: TRBV6-1
J: TRBJ1-1
CDR3: CASSERGPTEAFF
DNA: TGTGCCAGCAGTGAAAGGGGGCCCACTGAAGCTTTCTTT

length: 13
D: -
size: -
V: TRBV5-1
J: TRBJ2-2
CDR3: CASSLRRAGELFF
DNA: TGCGCCAGCAGCTTGCGACGCGCCGGGGAGCTGTTTTTT

length: 15
D: -
size: once
V: TRBV9
J: TRBJ2-7
CDR3: CASSAYGPGGYEQYF
DNA: TGTGCCAGCAGCGCCTACGGGCCCGGGGGCTACGAGCAGTACTTC

length: 13
D: TRBD1
size: few
V: TRBV18
J: TRBJ2-1
CDR3: CASSEQGGNEQFF
DNA: TGTGCCAGCTCAGAACAGGGGGGCAATGAGCAGTTCTTC

length: 15
D: -
size: -
V: TRBV9
J: TRBJ1-2
CDR3: CASSVGPSDDYGYTF
DNA: TGTGCCAGCAGCGTAGGTCCCAGTGATGACTATGGCTACACCTTC

length: 15
D: -
size: -
V: TRBV11-2
J: TRBJ2-7
CDR3: CASSLAMGPSYEQYF
DNA: TGTGCCAGCAGCTTAGCAATGGGGCCTTCCTACGAGCAGTACTTC

length: 13
D: -
size: -
V: TRBV19
J: TRBJ1-1
CDR3: CASSISKNTEAFF
DNA: TGTGCCAGTAGTATATCGAAAAACACTGAAGCTTTCTTT

length: 15
D: TRBD1
size: once
V: TRBV5-4
J: TRBJ2-7
CDR3: CASSWGTGGVYEQYF
DNA: TGTGCCAGCAGCTGGGGGACAGGGGGAGTCTACGAGCAGTACTTC

length: 16
D: TRBD1
size: -
V: TRBV27
J: TRBJ2-7
CDR3: CASNHNGAGGFYEQYF
DNA: TGTGCCAGCAACCATAACGGGGCAGGGGGCTTTTACGAGCAGTACTTC

length: 13
D: -
size: few
V: TRBV10-2
J: TRBJ2-4
CDR3: CASSDPPENIQYF
DNA: TGCGCCAGCAGTGATCCCCCAGAAAACATTCAGTACTTC

length: 14
D: -
size: -
V: TRBV2
J: TRBJ2-4
CDR3: CASSLKIAKNIQYF
DNA: TGTGCCAGCAGCCTCAAGATAGCCAAAAACATTCAGTACTTC

length: 15
D: -
size: few
V: TRBV29-1
J: TRBJ2-2
CDR3: CSVGLQGWNTGELFF
DNA: TGCAGCGTTGGACTGCAGGGCTGGAACACCGGGGAGCTGTTTTTT

length: 16
D: -
size: -
V: TRBV7-9
J: TRBJ2-1
CDR3: CASSLFPSGDRGRQFF
DNA: TGTGCCAGCAGCTTATTCCCTAGCGGAGACAGGGGAAGGCAGTTCTTC

length: 14
D: TRBD2
size: -
V: TRBV6-5
J: TRBJ2-7
CDR3: CASSSVAAGGEQYF
DNA: TGTGCCAGCAGTTCCGTAGCCGCCGGGGGGGAGCAGTACTTC

length: 16
D: -
size: few
V: TRBV4-3
J: TRBJ1-2
CDR3: CASSQDLDKYSYGYTF
DNA: TGCGCCAGCAGCCAAGATCTTGACAAGTACTCCTATGGCTACACCTTC

length: 15
D: TRBD2
size: -
V: TRBV9
J: TRBJ2-1
CDR3: CASSVAGGLYNEQFF
DNA: TGTGCCAGCAGTGTAGCGGGAGGGCTTTACAATGAGCAGTTCTTC

length: 19
D: TRBD1
size: -
V: TRBV10-3
J: TRBJ2-7
CDR3: CAISEPQTGVTFGSYEQYF
DNA: TGTGCCATCAGTGAGCCCCAGACAGGGGTGACATTTGGGTCCTACGAGCAGTACTTC

length: 16
D: TRBD2
size: few
V: TRBV5-4
J: TRBJ2-3
CDR3: CASSNLAGGRTDTQYF
DNA: TGTGCCAGCAGCAACCTAGCGGGAGGCCGCACAGATACGCAGTATTTT

length: 11
D: -
size: -
V: TRBV25-1
J: TRBJ2-3
CDR3: CASSEADTQYF
DNA: TGTGCCAGCAGTGAGGCGGATACGCAGTATTTT

length: 15
D: -
size: few
V: TRBV21-1
J: TRBJ2-2
CDR3: CASSKAPGHAGELFF
DNA: TGTGCCAGCAGCAAGGCCCCTGGGCACGCCGGGGAGCTGTTTTTT

length: 13
D: TRBD2
size: -
V: TRBV6-5
J: TRBJ2-7
CDR3: CASSYGTIYEQYF
DNA: TGTGCCAGCAGTTACGGGACTATTTACGAGCAGTACTTC

length: 15
D: TRBD1
size: -
V: TRBV5-1
J: TRBJ2-1
CDR3: CASSLGQGAGDEQFF
DNA: TGCGCCAGCAGCCTAGGACAGGGGGCTGGGGATGAGCAGTTCTTC

length: 15
D: -
size: -
V: TRBV6-6
J: TRBJ2-2
CDR3: CASSLLSDRVGELFF
DNA: TGTGCCAGCAGTCTGCTTAGCGACAGAGTCGGGGAGCTGTTTTTT

length: 11
D: -
size: -
V: TRBV18
J: TRBJ2-3
CDR3: CASSPMDTQYF
DNA: TGTGCCAGCTCACCAATGGATACGCAGTATTTT